This T cell receptor (beta chain) appears in the sequencing data of a study of blood T cell repertoires in COVID-19. This CDR3 region has 14 residues. Germline CDR1 reads LGHNA; CDR2 reads YSLEER. Trimming removed 3 bases from V and 2 bases from J; junction bases left unmatched: 4. As originally analysed: Nucleated cell number was recorded as an estimate derived from reference gene primer amplification. TCRdb's copy holds only in-frame clones and misses some; the assay was immunoSEQ multiplex PCR. For V, J and clone size, that table is used; D and trimming come from the DNA. The data show approximately 160,000 clones, roughly four fifths seen once.

The origin of this receptor is a human donor in a cohort sampled during active COVID-19. The source material was peripheral blood. The chain couples TRBV4-3 to TRBJ2-7; 7 nucleotides agree with TRBD2. The CDR3 loop is CASSQGGTPYEQYF. The CDR3 region has the DNA TGCGCCAGCAGCCAGGGGGGGACCCCCTACGAGCAGTACTTC.